These 15 T cell receptor beta chains originate from one sample sequenced in a study of blood T cell repertoires in COVID-19. Method: immunoSEQ multiplex PCR; TCRdb's copy keeps in-frame clones and lacks some. The repertoire holds more than 95,000 clones, with 65% to 90% as singletons. The material sequenced was peripheral blood. The source of these receptors is a man in his 60s with acute or convalescent COVID-19.

This chain joins TRBV9 and TRBJ2-5, with D possibly being TRBD2 (5 bases). The CDR3 covers 14 residues. Germline assignment: CDR1 SGDLS and CDR2 YYNGEE. The ends were cut back, 0 bases at V and 5 bases at J, with 11 bases in the middle. Here the CDR3 reads CASSVEGVGETQYF. In DNA, the CDR3 is TGTGCCAGCAGCGTAGAGGGAGTAGGGGAGACCCAGTACTTC.

This clone appeared a single time. The chain links TRBV28 to TRBJ1-5; the match to TRBD1 covers 7 bases. Germline assignment: CDR1 MDHEN and CDR2 SYDVKM. The CDR3 contains 14 residues. J gave up 9 bases and V 11 bases, and 16 bases lay outside the gene matches. The CDR3 sequence: CASGQSTFFRPQHF. CDR3 DNA: TGTGCCTCGGGACAGTCAACATTTTTTCGGCCCCAGCATTTT.

The chain uses TRBV12-3 or TRBV12-4 and TRBJ1-3; D is ambiguous. V lost 5 bases and J 8 bases, leaving 13 bases between the germline ends. The CDR3 contains 13 residues. CDR3 residues: CASSPTVVDTIYF. The CDR3, as DNA: TGTGCCAGCAGTCCCACAGTGGTTGACACCATATATTTT.

V gene TRBV7-3 combines with J gene TRBJ2-1; 8 bases fit TRBD1. J was trimmed by 6 bases and V by 5 bases; bases with no gene match: 3. The CDR3 is 13 amino acids. Germline lookup yields CDR1 SGHTA and CDR2 FQGTGA. The CDR3 protein is CASSLDRGNEQFF. As DNA, the CDR3 is TGTGCCAGCAGCCTAGACAGGGGCAATGAGCAGTTCTTC.

The chain recombines TRBV10-3 with TRBJ2-2; TRBD2 aligns across 8 bases. V dropped 6 bases and J dropped 9; count of bases not matched to a gene: 6. CDR1 and CDR2 (germline): ENHRY, SYGVKD. The CDR3 totals 13 residues. In DNA form, the CDR3 reads TGTGCCATCAGGCCGGGAGGGCACCGGGAGCTGTTTTTT. This translates into CAIRPGGHRELFF.

This clone was seen only once. The chain uses TRBV10-1 and TRBJ2-5; D may be TRBD2 (7 bases). Trimming shortened V by 7 bases and J by 3 bases, and 18 bases separated the two germline ends. CDR1 is WNHNN, CDR2 SYGVQD, per germline (reference sequence). This CDR3 is 15 amino acids long. CDR3 DNA sequence: TGCGCCAGCAAGAGAGGGGGGGGTCGGGAAGAGACCCAGTACTTC. This codes for CASKRGGGREETQYF.

With respect to this clone: Other DNA variants within this sample encode the same CDR3. V is TRBV5-1 and J is TRBJ1-1; perhaps TRBD1 as D (5 bases). The germline V gene has CDR1 SGHRS and CDR2 YFSETQ. This CDR3 has 14 amino acids. V was trimmed by 0 bases and J by 4 bases, leaving 10 bases between them. CDR3 sequence (DNA): TGCGCCAGCAGCTTGGCTCAGGGAGGCACTGAAGCTTTCTTT. Translation gives CASSLAQGGTEAFF.

The chain joins TRBV15 to TRBJ1-4; 10 bases map to TRBD1. Germline V CDR1 and CDR2: LNHNV, YYDKDF (reference sequence). J lost 8 bases, V lost 4 bases, and 7 bases had no gene match. The CDR3 runs 15 residues. The CDR3 loop reads CATSNTGQGEEKLFF. The CDR3 DNA is TGTGCCACCAGCAACACAGGACAGGGGGAAGAAAAACTGTTTTTT.

This chain joins TRBV19 and TRBJ2-1; D might be TRBD2 (6 bases). The CDR3 is 16 amino acids. Germline-derived CDR1 and CDR2 are LNHDA and SQIVND (reference sequence). V was pared by 4 bases and J by 4 bases, with 17 bases between. DNA of the CDR3: TGTGCCAGTAGTAATGGAGGGTGGCCATCTTACAATGAGCAGTTCTTC. Translation gives CASSNGGWPSYNEQFF. Looking up the rest from reference TRBV19 and TRBJ2-1 gives the full variable domain: DGGITQSPKYLFRKEGQNVTLSCEQNLNHDAMYWYRQDPGQGLRLIYYSQIVNDFQKGDIAEGYSVSREKKESFPLTVTSAQKNPTAFYLCASSNGGWPSYNEQFFGPGTRLTVL.

The V call is TRBV7-8, the J call TRBJ2-7; TRBD2 might be the D (5 bases). Deletions cut 0 bases from V and 4 bases from J, with 10 bases between. The CDR3 contains 14 residues. The germline gives CDR1 SGHVS, CDR2 FQNEAQ. CDR3 loop: CASSLASGSYEQYF. CDR3 nucleotides: TGTGCCAGCAGCTTAGCGTCGGGGAGTTACGAGCAGTACTTC.

The J gene is TRBJ2-5, the V gene TRBV5-1, with TRBD2 identical over 13 bases. The V segment lost 2 bases and the J segment 5 bases; nucleotides outside the gene matches: 9. CDR1 is SGHRS and CDR2 is YFSETQ in the germline V gene. The CDR3 is 17 amino acids. Here the CDR3 DNA reads TGCGCCAGCAGCTTACTAGCGGGAGGGCCTGGGTCGGAGACCCAGTACTTC. Amino acid sequence: CASSLLAGGPGSETQYF.

The chain joins TRBV27 to TRBJ1-5, with TRBD1 identical over 8 bases. Germline assignment: CDR1 MNHEY and CDR2 SMNVEV (reference sequence). Unmatched junction bases numbered 8, after V lost 6 bases and J lost 7 bases. The CDR3 runs to 14 residues. The CDR3 here is CASRLSGGGQPQHF. The CDR3 DNA reads TGTGCCAGCAGACTATCAGGGGGCGGCCAGCCCCAGCATTTT.

The J gene is TRBJ2-3, the V gene TRBV9, with TRBD2 matching 10 bases. The CDR3 runs 18 residues. V was clipped by 0 bases and J by 5 bases; unmatched bases: 12. Germline CDR1 and CDR2: SGDLS and YYNGEE. CDR3 in amino acids: CASSVATASGGLVDTQYF. CDR3 bases: TGTGCCAGCAGCGTAGCTACGGCTAGCGGGGGATTAGTAGATACGCAGTATTTT.

The V gene is TRBV7-9, the J gene TRBJ2-3; TRBD2 agrees at 9 bases. The CDR3 has 17 amino acids. V shed 1 base and J 2 bases; nucleotides not matched to a gene: 7. Germline-derived CDR1 and CDR2 are SEHNR and FQNEAQ (reference sequence). DNA of the CDR3: TGTGCCAGCAGCTTAGGTGGGCTAGCGGGGTACACAGATACGCAGTATTTT. It specifies CASSLGGLAGYTDTQYF.

The V gene is TRBV14, the J gene TRBJ1-2; the D gene is possibly TRBD1 (5 bases). The V end was cut by 1 base, the J end by 1 base, with 10 bases between. The CDR3 totals 15 residues. The germline CDR1 and CDR2 sequences are SGHDN and FVKESK. The CDR3 loop reads CASSQAVGRNYGYTF. In DNA, the CDR3 is TGTGCCAGCAGCCAAGCGGTGGGGCGTAACTATGGCTACACCTTC.